The clone carrying this T cell receptor (beta chain) was recorded once. Its matching antigen is unknown. This sequence may be a read error, since a much larger clone differs from it by one base. The data stem from a study of human T cells and chemical hapten exposure. TCRdb fed the RACE reads into MiXCR, producing one record per CDR3 protein. The sample carries approximately 92,000 distinct CDR3 sequences, approximately 10% recorded once. This sample's time point: patch test 2, 6 weeks after DPC sensitization. Sample treatment: therapeutic diphenylcyclopropenone sensitization with weekly scalp DPC. Whole-study findings and limits: With alopecia, donors may have immune responses unlike healthy people's.

This specimen consisted of whole blood, obtained in connection with sensitization to the hapten diphenylcyclopropenone (DPC). This sequence originates from a woman in her thirties or forties with alopecia areata. Some clones in this sample may be carry-over from other donors' samples.

The CDR3 DNA sequence: TGTACCAGCAGCTTGGAGACCGCTTTCGGTGAAAAACTGTTTTTT. This encodes CTSSLETAFGEKLFF. V and J are TRBV5-4 and TRBJ1-4; D uncertain. The germline gives CDR1 SGHNT, CDR2 YYREEE (reference sequence). The CDR3 is 15 residues long.